The rows below give T cell receptor beta chains drawn from one sample of a study of technical replicates of blood from four donors. TCRdb keeps only in-frame clones here, not all; method: immunoSEQ multiplex PCR. The sample carries about 75,000 clones, about nine tenths recorded once. Sequenced: PBMCs. The source is a human donor in good health. Some clones in this sample may be carry-over from other donors' samples. Each CDR3 is given with its conserved first and last residue. D genes are given only for firm matches. Clone size is shown for a subset of rows, as once, few, many or a class of expanded clone.

d_call	clone_size	v_call	j_call	cdr3_nt	cdr3_aa
TRBD2	-	TRBV19	TRBJ2-3	TGTGCCAGTAGTATCGGCGGGAGCGGCACAGATACGCAGTATTTT	CASSIGGSGTDTQYF
TRBD2	once	TRBV6-5	TRBJ2-3	TGTGCCAGCAGGCCTCTAGCGGGGGGGGATACGCAGTATTTT	CASRPLAGGDTQYF
TRBD1	-	TRBV5-4	TRBJ2-1	TGTGCCAGCAGCTGGCCGGGACAGGGGGCAAATGAGCAGTTCTTC	CASSWPGQGANEQFF
TRBD2	-	TRBV6-5	TRBJ2-1	TGTGCCAGCAGAGAGCGGGAGTCTATAGGCACTGAGCAGTTCTTC	CASRERESIGTEQFF
-	-	TRBV12-2	TRBJ2-7	TGTGCAAGTCGCTCCCCTCGGTGCGGGGGCGAGATTCCCTCCTACGAGCAGTACTTC	CASRSPRCGGEIPSYEQYF
-	-	TRBV18	TRBJ1-5	TGTGCCAGTTCCGTGAGCCCCAATCAGCCCCAGCATTTT	CASSVSPNQPQHF
-	-	TRBV9	TRBJ2-7	TGTGCCAGCAGCCTAGGAGGGGGCGACTCCTACGAGCAGTACTTC	CASSLGGGDSYEQYF
TRBD2	-	TRBV5-4	TRBJ2-6	TGTGCCAGCATCCCCGGGGGGAACCTCGGGGCCAACGTCCTGACTTTC	CASIPGGNLGANVLTF
TRBD2	-	TRBV7-3	TRBJ2-2	TGTGCCAGCAGCTCGGGACTAAGCACCGGGGAGCTGTTTTTT	CASSSGLSTGELFF
TRBD1	-	TRBV18	TRBJ2-7	TGTGCCAGCTCACCAACAGGGGACTACGAGCAGTACTTC	CASSPTGDYEQYF
TRBD1	once	TRBV5-6	TRBJ2-7	TGTGCCAGCAGCTTCGGGACAGGGTCCTACGAGCAGTACTTC	CASSFGTGSYEQYF
-	-	TRBV7-6	TRBJ2-3	TGTGCCAGCAGCTCCCCCTGGGCGGGGGCCGAAGATACGCAGTATTTT	CASSSPWAGAEDTQYF
TRBD2	-	TRBV7-9	TRBJ2-3	TGTGCCAGCAGCTTAGGTAGCGGGGACACAGATACGCAGTATTTT	CASSLGSGDTDTQYF
-	-	TRBV2	TRBJ2-6	TGTGCCAGCAGTCGTCAGGGCTCTGGGGCCAACGTCCTGACTTTC	CASSRQGSGANVLTF
-	once	TRBV6-5	TRBJ2-7	TGTGCCAGCAGTTACAACGGAGGGTCGGGGGAGCAGTACTTC	CASSYNGGSGEQYF
-	-	TRBV7-8	TRBJ1-2	TGTGCCAGCAGCCCCGGGGGGGGGCTCGACTATGGCTACACCTTC	CASSPGGGLDYGYTF
TRBD2	-	TRBV6-6	TRBJ2-2	TGTGCCTCAGAGACTAGCGGCTACACCGGGGAGCTGTTTTTT	CASETSGYTGELFF
-	-	TRBV7-8	TRBJ1-1	TGTGCCAGCAGCTTAGTTAACTTGAACACTGAAGCTTTCTTT	CASSLVNLNTEAFF
TRBD2	many	TRBV2	TRBJ2-7	TGTGCCAGCAGTGATCCACACAGGGTTTTTCTTTCTAGCGGGGGGGCCGACAAGCAGTACTTC	CASSDPHRVFLSSGGADKQYF
-	-	TRBV7-2	TRBJ1-6	TGTGCCAGCAGCCCTCAGAATTCACCCCTCCACTTT	CASSPQNSPLHF
-	-	TRBV6-5	TRBJ1-6	TGTGCCAGCAGTTACTCGTCAGGGCGTGGGACCCTCCACTTT	CASSYSSGRGTLHF
-	-	TRBV2	TRBJ1-5	TGTGCCAGCGCCGACAGGTATCAGCCCCAGCATTTT	CASADRYQPQHF
TRBD1	once	TRBV27	TRBJ1-2	TGTGCCAGCAGGACCCTCAGGGGGCAAGGCTACACCTTC	CASRTLRGQGYTF
TRBD1	-	TRBV6-1	TRBJ1-1	TGTGCCAGCAGCGGACAGGGGTTTGGAACTGAAGCTTTCTTT	CASSGQGFGTEAFF
-	-	TRBV5-1	TRBJ1-2	TGCGCCAGCAGCTTAGACCCGGGTGGGAGCTATGGCTACACCTTC	CASSLDPGGSYGYTF
TRBD1	-	TRBV4-1	TRBJ1-2	TGCGCCAGCAGCGGCGAAGGGACAGCAATTTATGGCTACACCTTC	CASSGEGTAIYGYTF
-	-	TRBV4-3	TRBJ2-3	TGCGCCAGCAGCCAAGATGGGAGTGCAGATACGCAGTATTTT	CASSQDGSADTQYF
-	-	TRBV9	TRBJ2-3	TGTGCCAGCAGCGTAGAACTAATTAGCACAGATACGCAGTATTTT	CASSVELISTDTQYF
TRBD1	-	TRBV4-1	TRBJ1-2	TGCGCCAGCAGCCAAGGCCCGACAGGGGATTACGGCTACACCTTC	CASSQGPTGDYGYTF